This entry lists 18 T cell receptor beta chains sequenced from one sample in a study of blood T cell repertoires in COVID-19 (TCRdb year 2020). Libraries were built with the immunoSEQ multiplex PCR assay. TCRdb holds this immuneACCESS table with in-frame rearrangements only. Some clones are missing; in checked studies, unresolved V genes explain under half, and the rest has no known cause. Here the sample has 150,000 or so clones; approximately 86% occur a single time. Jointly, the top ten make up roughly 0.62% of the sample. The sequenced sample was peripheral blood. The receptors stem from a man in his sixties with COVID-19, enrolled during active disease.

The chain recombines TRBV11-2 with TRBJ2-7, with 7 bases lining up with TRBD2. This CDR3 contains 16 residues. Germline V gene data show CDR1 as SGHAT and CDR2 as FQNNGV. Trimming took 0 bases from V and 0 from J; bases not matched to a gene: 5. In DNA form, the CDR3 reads TGTGCCAGCAGCTTAGAATCTAGCGGTAGCTCCTACGAGCAGTACTTC. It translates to CASSLESSGSSYEQYF.

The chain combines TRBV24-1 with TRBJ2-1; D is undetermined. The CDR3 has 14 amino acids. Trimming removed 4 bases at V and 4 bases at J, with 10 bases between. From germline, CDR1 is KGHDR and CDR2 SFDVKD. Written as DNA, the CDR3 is TGTGCCACCAGTGACCCCCGGTGGTACAATGAGCAGTTCTTC. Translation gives CATSDPRWYNEQFF.

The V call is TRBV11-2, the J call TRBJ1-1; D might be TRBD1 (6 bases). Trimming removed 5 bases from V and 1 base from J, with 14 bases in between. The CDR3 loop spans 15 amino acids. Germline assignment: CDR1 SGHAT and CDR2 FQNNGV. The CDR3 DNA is TGTGCCAGCAGCCGGTCCGGGACACAGAACACTGAAGCTTTCTTT. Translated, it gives CASSRSGTQNTEAFF.

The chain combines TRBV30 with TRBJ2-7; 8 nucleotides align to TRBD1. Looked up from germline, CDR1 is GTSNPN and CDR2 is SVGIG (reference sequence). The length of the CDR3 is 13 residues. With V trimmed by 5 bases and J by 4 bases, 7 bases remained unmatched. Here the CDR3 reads CAWDRTGSYEQYF. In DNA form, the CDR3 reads TGTGCCTGGGATCGGACAGGGTCGTACGAGCAGTACTTC. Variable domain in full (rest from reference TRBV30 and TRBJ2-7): SQTIHQWPATLVQPVGSPLSLECTVEGTSNPNLYWYRQAAGRGLQLLFYSVGIGQISSEVPQNLSASRPQDRQFILSSKKLLLSDSGFYLCAWDRTGSYEQYFGPGTRLTVT.

The CDR3 coding sequence is TGTGCCAGCAGCTTAGGCCCAGGGAAGAGCTCCTACAATGAGCAGTTCTTC. Protein sequence: CASSLGPGKSSYNEQFF. The chain is built from TRBV11-2 and TRBJ2-1; tentative D call: TRBD1 (5 bases). Germline values: CDR1 SGHAT, CDR2 FQNNGV. Trimming pared 1 base from V and 0 bases from J, leaving 13 bases between. The CDR3 loop spans 17 amino acids.

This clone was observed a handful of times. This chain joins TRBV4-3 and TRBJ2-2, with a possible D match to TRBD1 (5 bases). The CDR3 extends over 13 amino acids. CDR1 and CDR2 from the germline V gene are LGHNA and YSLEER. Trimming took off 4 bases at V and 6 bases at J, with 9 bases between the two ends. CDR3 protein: CASSPRVSGELFF. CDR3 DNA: TGCGCCAGCAGCCCCAGGGTCTCCGGGGAGCTGTTTTTT.

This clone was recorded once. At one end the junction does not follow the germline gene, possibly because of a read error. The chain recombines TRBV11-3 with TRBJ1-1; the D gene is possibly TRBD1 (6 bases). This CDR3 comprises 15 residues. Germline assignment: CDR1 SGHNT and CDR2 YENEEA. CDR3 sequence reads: CASSLGSTTGRDADF. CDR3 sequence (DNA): TGTGCCAGCAGCTTAGGATCCACTACAGGGAGGGACGCAGACTTT.

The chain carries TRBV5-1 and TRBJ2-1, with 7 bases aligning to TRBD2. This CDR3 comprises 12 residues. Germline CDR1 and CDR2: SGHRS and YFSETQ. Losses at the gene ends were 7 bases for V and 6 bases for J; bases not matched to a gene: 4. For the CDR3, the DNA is TGCGCCAGCGGAGCTAGCGGCAATGAGCAGTTCTTC. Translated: CASGASGNEQFF.

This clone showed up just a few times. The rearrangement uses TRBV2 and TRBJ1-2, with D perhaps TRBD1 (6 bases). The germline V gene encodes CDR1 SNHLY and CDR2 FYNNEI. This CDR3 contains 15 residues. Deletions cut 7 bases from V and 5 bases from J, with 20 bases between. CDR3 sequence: CASTGRDTREYGYTF. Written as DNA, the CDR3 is TGTGCCAGCACCGGCCGGGACACCCGGGAATATGGCTACACCTTC.

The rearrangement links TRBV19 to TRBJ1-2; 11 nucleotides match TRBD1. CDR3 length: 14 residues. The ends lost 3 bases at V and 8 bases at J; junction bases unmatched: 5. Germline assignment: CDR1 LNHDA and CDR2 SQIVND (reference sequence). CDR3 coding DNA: TGTGCCAGTAGTATTGGACAGGGGGCCGGGGGCTACACCTTC. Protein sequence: CASSIGQGAGGYTF.

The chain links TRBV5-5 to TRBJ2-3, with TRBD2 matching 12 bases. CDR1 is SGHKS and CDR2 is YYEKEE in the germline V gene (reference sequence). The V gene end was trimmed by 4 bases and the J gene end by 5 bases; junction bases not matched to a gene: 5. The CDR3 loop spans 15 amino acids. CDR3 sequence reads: CASSQTTSGGDTQYF. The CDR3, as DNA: TGTGCCAGCAGCCAGACGACTAGCGGGGGAGATACGCAGTATTTT.

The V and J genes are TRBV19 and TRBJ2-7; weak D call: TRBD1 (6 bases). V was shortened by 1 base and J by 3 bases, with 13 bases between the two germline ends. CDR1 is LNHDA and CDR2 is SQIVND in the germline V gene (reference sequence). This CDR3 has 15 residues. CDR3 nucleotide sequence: TGTGCCAGTAGTATAGTAACAGGGAAGGTCTACGAGCAGTACTTC. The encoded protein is CASSIVTGKVYEQYF. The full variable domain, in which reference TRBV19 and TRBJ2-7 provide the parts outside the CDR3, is DGGITQSPKYLFRKEGQNVTLSCEQNLNHDAMYWYRQDPGQGLRLIYYSQIVNDFQKGDIAEGYSVSREKKESFPLTVTSAQKNPTAFYLCASSIVTGKVYEQYFGPGTRLTVT.

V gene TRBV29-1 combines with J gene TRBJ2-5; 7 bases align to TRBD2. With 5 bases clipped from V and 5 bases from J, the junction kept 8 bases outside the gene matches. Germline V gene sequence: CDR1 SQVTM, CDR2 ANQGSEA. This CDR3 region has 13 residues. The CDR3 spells CSVNAGAVETQYF. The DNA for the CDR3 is TGCAGCGTTAACGCGGGAGCTGTGGAGACCCAGTACTTC.

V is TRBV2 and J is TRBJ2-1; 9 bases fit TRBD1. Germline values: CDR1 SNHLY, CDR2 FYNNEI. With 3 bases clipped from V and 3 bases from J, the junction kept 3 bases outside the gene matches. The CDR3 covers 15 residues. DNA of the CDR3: TGTGCCAGCAGTGAGGGACAGGGATTCTACAATGAGCAGTTCTTC. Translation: CASSEGQGFYNEQFF. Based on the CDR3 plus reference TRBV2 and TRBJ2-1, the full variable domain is EPEVTQTPSHQVTQMGQEVILRCVPISNHLYFYWYRQILGQKVEFLVSFYNNEISEKSEIFDDQFSVERPDGSNFTLKIRSTKLEDSAMYFCASSEGQGFYNEQFFGPGTRLTVL.

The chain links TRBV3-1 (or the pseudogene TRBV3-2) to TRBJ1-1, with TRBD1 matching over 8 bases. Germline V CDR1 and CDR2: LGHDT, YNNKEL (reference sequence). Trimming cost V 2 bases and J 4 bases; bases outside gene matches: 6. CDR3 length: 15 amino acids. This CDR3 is CASSQRTGRSTEAFF. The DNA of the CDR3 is TGTGCCAGCAGCCAACGGACAGGGCGGAGCACTGAAGCTTTCTTT.

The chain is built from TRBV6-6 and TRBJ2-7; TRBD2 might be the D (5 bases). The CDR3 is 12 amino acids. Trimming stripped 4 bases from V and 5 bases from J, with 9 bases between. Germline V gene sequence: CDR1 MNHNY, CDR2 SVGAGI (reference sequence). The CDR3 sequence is CASSSQRDEQYF. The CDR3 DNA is TGTGCCAGCAGTTCTCAGAGGGACGAGCAGTACTTC.

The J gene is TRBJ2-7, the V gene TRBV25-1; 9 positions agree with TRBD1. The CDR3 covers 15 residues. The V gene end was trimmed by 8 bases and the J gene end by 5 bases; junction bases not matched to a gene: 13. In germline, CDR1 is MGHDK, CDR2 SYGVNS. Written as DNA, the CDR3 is TGTGCCAGCCTACAAGGAGGGACAGGGATCCACGAGCAGTACTTC. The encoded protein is CASLQGGTGIHEQYF.

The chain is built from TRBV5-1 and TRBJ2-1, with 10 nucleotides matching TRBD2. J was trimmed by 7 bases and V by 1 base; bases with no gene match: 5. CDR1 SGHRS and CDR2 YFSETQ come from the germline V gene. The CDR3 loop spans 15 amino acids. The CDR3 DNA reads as TGCGCCAGCAGCTTGATAGCGGGGGGAGGGAATGAGCAGTTCTTC. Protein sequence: CASSLIAGGGNEQFF.